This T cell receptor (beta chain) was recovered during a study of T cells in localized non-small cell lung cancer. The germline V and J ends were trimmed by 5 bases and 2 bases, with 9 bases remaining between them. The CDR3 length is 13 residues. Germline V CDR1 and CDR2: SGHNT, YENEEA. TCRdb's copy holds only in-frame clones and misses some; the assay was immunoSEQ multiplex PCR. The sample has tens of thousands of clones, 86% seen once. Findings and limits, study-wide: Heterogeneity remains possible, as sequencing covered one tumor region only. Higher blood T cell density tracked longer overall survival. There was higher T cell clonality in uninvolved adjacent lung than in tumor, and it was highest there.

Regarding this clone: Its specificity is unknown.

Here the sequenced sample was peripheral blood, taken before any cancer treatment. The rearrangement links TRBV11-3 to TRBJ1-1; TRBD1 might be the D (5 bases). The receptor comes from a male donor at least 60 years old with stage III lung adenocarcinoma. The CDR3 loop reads CASSLQGNTEAFF. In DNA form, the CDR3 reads TGTGCCAGCAGCCTCCAGGGTAACACTGAAGCTTTCTTT.